This T cell receptor (beta chain) appears in the sequencing data of a study of CD8 T cells in Susac syndrome. Whole-study findings and limits: The study acknowledged a relatively small number of individuals in its TCR sequencing and HLA analysis.

With random hexamers, about 0.45 to 1 ug RNA was reverse transcribed. An immunoSEQ multiplex PCR generated amplified TCR beta CDR3 products spanning 54 Vbeta and 13 Jbeta. Each CDR3 protein gets one entry after TCRdb re-called the immunoSEQ multiplex PCR reads with MiXCR. The table shows approximately 230,000 distinct CDR3 sequences, with just over 90% occurring only once. V lost 4 bases and J 1 base, leaving 12 bases between the germline ends. CDR1 and CDR2 from the germline V gene are SGHDT and YYEEEE. The CDR3 has 14 amino acids. Sequencing of TCR beta was undertaken in CD8+ and CD4+ T cells derived from blood. FACS enriched CD8+ TEMRA cells, while bulk CD8+ and CD4+ were negatively isolated. In the case of this clonotype: Antigen: not known.

Material: CD4+ T cells from PBMCs. This TCR came from a human donor with multiple sclerosis. This sequence joins TRBV5-6 and TRBJ2-7, with a tentative D call TRBD1 (6 bases). CDR3 protein: CASSRQVLSYEQYV. Written as DNA, the CDR3 is TGTGCCAGCAGCAGACAGGTCCTATCCTACGAGCAGTACGTC.